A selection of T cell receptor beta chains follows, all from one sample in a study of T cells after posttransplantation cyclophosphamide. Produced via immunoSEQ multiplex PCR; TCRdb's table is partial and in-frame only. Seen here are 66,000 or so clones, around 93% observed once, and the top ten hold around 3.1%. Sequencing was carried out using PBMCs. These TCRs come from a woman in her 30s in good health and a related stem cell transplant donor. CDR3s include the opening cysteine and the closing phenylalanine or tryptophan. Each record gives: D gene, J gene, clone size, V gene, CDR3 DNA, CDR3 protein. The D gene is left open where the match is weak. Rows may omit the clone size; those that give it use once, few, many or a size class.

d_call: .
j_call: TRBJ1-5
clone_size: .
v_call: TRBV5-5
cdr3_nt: TGTGCCAGCAGCCGCATTGGTAGCAATCAGCCCCAGCATTTT
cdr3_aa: CASSRIGSNQPQHF

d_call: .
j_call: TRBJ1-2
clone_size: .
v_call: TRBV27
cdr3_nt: TGTGCCAGCAGTTTAAGCAGGGGAGGTGGCTACACCTTC
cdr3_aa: CASSLSRGGGYTF

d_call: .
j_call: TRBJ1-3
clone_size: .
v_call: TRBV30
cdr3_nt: TGTGCCTGGAGTGGCGGGAATGCCATATATTTT
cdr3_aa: CAWSGGNAIYF

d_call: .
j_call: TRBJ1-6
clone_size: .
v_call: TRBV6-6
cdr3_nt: TGTGCCAGCAGCTTCCAGGAAGTCCAATCACCCCTCCACTTT
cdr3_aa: CASSFQEVQSPLHF

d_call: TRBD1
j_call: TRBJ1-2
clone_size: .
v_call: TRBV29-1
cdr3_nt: TGCAGCGTCAACAGGGGCGGCGGCTACACCTTC
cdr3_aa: CSVNRGGGYTF

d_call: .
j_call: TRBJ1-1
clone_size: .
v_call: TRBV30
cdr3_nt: TGTGCCTGGAGTTCGGGCCCGGGCACTGAAGCTTTCTTT
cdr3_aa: CAWSSGPGTEAFF

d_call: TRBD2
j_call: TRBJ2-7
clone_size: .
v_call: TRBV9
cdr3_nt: TGTGCCAGCAGCGTAGGGGGCCTAGCGGGGATTTACGAGCAGTACTTC
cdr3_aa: CASSVGGLAGIYEQYF

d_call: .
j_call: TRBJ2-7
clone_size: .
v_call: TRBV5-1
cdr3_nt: TGCGCCAGCAGCTTGGGCCAGGGGCACTACGAGCAGTACTTC
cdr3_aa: CASSLGQGHYEQYF

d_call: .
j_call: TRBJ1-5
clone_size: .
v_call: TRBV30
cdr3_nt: TGTGCCTGGAGCGCCGATTCAGGGTTCGGCAATCAGCCCCAGCATTTT
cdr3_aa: CAWSADSGFGNQPQHF

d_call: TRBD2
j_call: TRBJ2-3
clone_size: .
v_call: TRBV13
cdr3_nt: TGTGCCAGCAGCTACCGGACTAGCGGGGTCACAGATACGCAGTATTTT
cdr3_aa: CASSYRTSGVTDTQYF

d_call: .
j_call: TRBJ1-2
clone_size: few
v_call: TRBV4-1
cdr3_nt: TGCGCCAGCAGCCCTGGGGTGGGTGGCGGCTACACCTTC
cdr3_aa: CASSPGVGGGYTF

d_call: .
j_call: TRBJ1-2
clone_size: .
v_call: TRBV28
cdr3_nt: TGTGCCAGCACGGGGGGGGGTGGAGGCTACACCTTC
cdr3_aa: CASTGGGGGYTF

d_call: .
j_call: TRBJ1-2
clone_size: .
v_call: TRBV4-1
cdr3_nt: TGCGCCAGCAGCCAAGGGTGGGAATTGGGCTATGGCTACACCTTC
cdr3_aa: CASSQGWELGYGYTF

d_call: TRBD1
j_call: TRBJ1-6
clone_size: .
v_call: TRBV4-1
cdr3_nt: TGCGCCAGCAGCCAAGATTCAAGGGGGCCACCCCTCCACTTT
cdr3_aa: CASSQDSRGPPLHF

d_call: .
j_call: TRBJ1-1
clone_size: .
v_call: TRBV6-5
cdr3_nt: TGTGCCAGCAGTTACTCCCAGGGGTTCACTGAAGCTTTCTTT
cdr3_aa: CASSYSQGFTEAFF

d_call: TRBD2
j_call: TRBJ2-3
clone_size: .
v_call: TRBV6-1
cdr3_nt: TGTGCCACCTCGACTAGCCCGCGCACAGATACGCAGTATTTT
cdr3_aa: CATSTSPRTDTQYF

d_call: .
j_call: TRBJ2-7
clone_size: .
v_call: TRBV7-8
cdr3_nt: TGTGCCAGCAGCTTAGATGCGAGACCCTACGAGCAGTACTTC
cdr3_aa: CASSLDARPYEQYF